This TCR beta chain was sequenced in a study of glioma-infiltrating T cells. Points from the study as a whole: Gliomas, especially low-grade, showed above-expected tissue-blood divergence; non-neoplastic patients showed below. Patients with low tissue-blood divergence carried a signature set of shared blood CDR3 motifs.

Germline CDR1 and CDR2: SEHNR and FQNEAQ (reference sequence). V dropped 3 bases and J dropped 1 base, with 9 bases sitting between them. This CDR3 contains 14 residues. With respect to this clonotype: Its cognate antigen is unknown. Being one base from a much bigger clone, this may be a read error.

TCR alpha and beta CDR3 regions were amplified from RNA using iRepertoire nested multiplex PCR. Each CDR3 protein is one row after TCRdb ran MiXCR on the multiplex PCR reads. The sample includes more than 350,000 distinct CDR3 sequences, 41% seen only once; the top ten take about 12%. Sequences were obtained from glioma tissue, nonneoplastic brain tissue, or PBMCs (not recorded which). The TCR was taken from a human donor with low-grade glioma or glioblastoma, undergoing nonglioma brain surgery, or in good health (not recorded which). J is TRBJ2-5 and V is TRBV7-9; no firm D call. This CDR3 reads CASSFVWLQETQYF. The CDR3 DNA reads TGTGCCAGCAGCTTTGTATGGCTCCAAGAGACCCAGTACTTC.